Each of the 19 T cell receptor beta chains below was sequenced from the same sample in a study of T-cell reconstitution after alpha-beta-depleted transplantation in children (dated by TCRdb to 2016 to 2018). Libraries were prepared through PCR. The instrument given in TCRdb is Illumina HiSeq 2500. TCR libraries were prepared with molecular barcoding, using unique molecular identifiers to normalize TCRbeta repertoire quantification. Through fastp at Q25 and MiXCR, TCRdb rebuilt clones from the public reads, retaining in-frame beta chains. Each entry merges the rows of one CDR3 protein and shows their most common DNA and genes. The table for this sample lists about 600,000 distinct CDR3 sequences; around 23% of them were counted only once. About 14% of the sample belongs to the ten largest clones. The sample's treatment or condition label, decoded: allogeneic hematopoietic cell transplantation with graft depleted of TCRalphabeta T cells and CD19 B cells.

The sample here was PBMCs, mostly from graft donor cells, taken 360 days after TCRalphabeta/CD19-depleted stem cell transplant. The receptors were gathered from a boy under three years old who had a stem cell transplant for acute myeloid leukemia, so the T cells may come from the graft donor.

This clonotype was seen many times. The chain's CDR3 is CADLVKTGHDAEAFF. As DNA, the CDR3 is TGCGCCGACCTTGTCAAAACGGGGCATGACGCTGAAGCTTTCTTT. The rearrangement links TRBV4-1 to TRBJ1-1; tentatively, D is TRBD1 (5 bases). The CDR3 sequence is 15 residues long. Germline CDR1 is MGHRA and CDR2 is YSYEKL. The ends were cut back, 11 bases at V and 6 bases at J, with 25 bases in the middle.

This clonotype showed up just a few times. This chain links TRBV15 with TRBJ2-7; D is unresolved. V was pared by 3 bases and J by 0 bases, with 6 bases between. CDR1 and CDR2 (germline): LNHNV, YYDKDF (reference sequence). The CDR3 sequence is 13 residues long. The CDR3: CATSRPPSYEQYF. CDR3 nucleotides: TGTGCCACCAGCAGGCCTCCCTCCTACGAGCAGTACTTC. The whole variable domain, filled in from reference TRBV15 and TRBJ2-7, reads DAMVIQNPRYQVTQFGKPVTLSCSQTLNHNVMYWYQQKSSQAPKLLFHYYDKDFNNEADTPDNFQSRRPNTSFCFLDIRSPGLGDTAMYLCATSRPPSYEQYFGPGTRLTVT.

There are many counts of this clonotype. CDR3 nucleotides: TGCAGTGCTATAGACAGGTCCTACGAGCAGTACGTC. As protein: CSAIDRSYEQYV. The J gene is TRBJ2-7, the V gene TRBV20-1, with a weak D call TRBD1 (6 bases). Germline loops: CDR1 DFQATT, CDR2 SNEGSKA (reference sequence). CDR3 length equals 12 residues. The V and J ends lost 4 bases and 1 base respectively, with 8 bases between them.

This clonotype was seen repeatedly, ten times or more. The gene calls are TRBV20-1 and TRBJ2-7, with D perhaps matching TRBD1 (6 bases). This CDR3 contains 13 residues. Germline V gene sequence: CDR1 DFQATT, CDR2 SNEGSKA (reference sequence). Trimming stripped 1 base from V and 2 bases from J, with 9 bases between. This CDR3 is CSARAPGAYEQYV. Here the CDR3 DNA reads TGCAGTGCTAGAGCCCCAGGGGCCTACGAGCAGTACGTC.

The sample holds many counts of this clonotype. V gene TRBV7-8 combines with J gene TRBJ1-1, with 7 bases identical to TRBD1. CDR1 and CDR2 from the germline V gene are SGHVS and FQNEAQ. V gave up 5 bases and J gave up 4 bases; unmatched junction bases: 7. CDR3 length equals 14 residues. The DNA for the CDR3 is TGTGCCAGCAGCGCAACAGGGGACCCCACTGAAGCTTTCTTT. This gives the protein CASSATGDPTEAFF.

The chain couples TRBV11-2 to TRBJ2-7, with TRBD1 as a possible D gene (5 bases). V dropped 3 bases and J dropped 2 bases, with 11 bases sitting between them. Per germline, CDR1 SGHAT and CDR2 FQNNGV. There are 14 residues in the CDR3. The chain's CDR3 is CASSFSGFTYEQYV. In DNA, the CDR3 is TGTGCCAGCAGCTTTTCAGGGTTCACCTACGAGCAGTACGTC.

The chain carries TRBV3-1 and TRBJ2-3; 7 nucleotides match TRBD1. Germline CDR1 is LGHDT and CDR2 is YNNKEL (reference sequence). The trim removed 1 base at V and 2 bases at J, leaving 6 bases unmatched. This CDR3 is 16 amino acids long. In DNA, the CDR3 is TGTGCCAGCAGCCAAGTCCGGACAGGCCTCACAGATACGCAGTATTTT. Translating gives CASSQVRTGLTDTQYF.

The V gene is TRBV28, the J gene TRBJ2-3; 11 nucleotides agree with TRBD2. CDR3 length equals 16 residues. Germline loops: CDR1 MDHEN, CDR2 SYDVKM. With V trimmed by 5 bases and J by 3 bases, 7 bases remained unmatched. CDR3 in DNA: TGTGCCAGCAGTCTGGGGACTAGCGGCTTTACAGATACGCAGTATTTT. Residues: CASSLGTSGFTDTQYF.

In this sample, this clonotype turned up a few times. The genes are TRBV18 and TRBJ2-7; TRBD1 aligns across 8 bases. CDR3 length: 16 amino acids. Germline-derived CDR1 and CDR2 are KGHSH and LQKENI. With 0 bases clipped from V and 4 bases from J, the junction kept 8 bases outside the gene matches. The CDR3 spells CASSPPVAGGRYEQYF. CDR3 DNA: TGTGCCAGCTCACCACCGGTGGCAGGGGGCAGGTACGAGCAGTACTTC.

This clonotype was seen many times. The chain employs TRBV5-6 and TRBJ2-7, with D unresolved. With 3 bases removed from V and 0 bases from J, the gap between germline ends came to 10 bases. The CDR3 has 14 amino acids. The V gene's germline CDR1 is SGHDT and CDR2 YYEEEE. The CDR3 loop is CASSSRPSSYEQYV. In DNA form, the CDR3 reads TGTGCCAGCAGCTCAAGGCCGAGCTCCTACGAGCAGTACGTC.

This clonotype was seen at least ten times. This chain links TRBV20-1 with TRBJ2-5; TRBD1 might be the D (5 bases). CDR3 length: 13 amino acids. V was clipped by 1 base and J by 2 bases, with 8 bases between them. Germline V gene data show CDR1 as DFQATT and CDR2 as SNEGSKA (reference sequence). The CDR3 nucleotides read TGCAGTGCTAGAGGACAGCCACAAGAGACCCAGTACTTC. As protein: CSARGQPQETQYF.

The chain recombines TRBV6-1 with TRBJ2-1; TRBD2 matches at 7 bases. V was clipped by 8 bases and J by 3 bases; unmatched bases: 10. The CDR3 length is 15 residues. The V gene's germline CDR1 is MNHNS and CDR2 SASEGT. This CDR3 is CASDPGLGGYNEQFF. In DNA, the CDR3 is TGTGCCAGCGACCCAGGACTAGGAGGCTACAATGAGCAGTTCTTC.

This clonotype has more than one count but fewer than ten. The chain uses TRBV12-3 or TRBV12-4 and TRBJ2-5; TRBD1 or TRBD2 may be the D gene (6 bases each). V was clipped by 6 bases and J by 0 bases, with 20 bases between them. The CDR3 extends over 17 amino acids. This CDR3 is CASSFGGGRLYQETQYF. In DNA, the CDR3 is TGTGCCAGCAGCTTCGGTGGGGGGCGACTTTACCAAGAGACCCAGTACTTC.

This clonotype has a count of ten or more. The CDR3 is CASGTSSSYNEQFF. The DNA for the CDR3 is TGTGCCAGCGGGACCAGTAGCTCCTACAATGAGCAGTTCTTC. This chain joins TRBV12-3 or TRBV12-4 and TRBJ2-1; D may correspond to TRBD1 or TRBD2 (5 bases each). The V end lost 8 bases, the J end lost 0 bases, and 11 bases lay between the germline ends. The CDR3 covers 14 residues.

This clonotype occurred a few times. The gene calls are TRBV6-1 and TRBJ2-1; 7 nucleotides line up with TRBD2. Germline CDR1 MNHNS, CDR2 SASEGT. CDR3 length equals 16 residues. V lost 6 bases and J lost 2; bases outside the gene matches: 10. CDR3 nucleotides: TGTGCCAGCAGAGCCCACCAGGCGGGGGCCTACAATGAGCAGTTCTTC. Amino acid sequence: CASRAHQAGAYNEQFF.

Comment on this clonotype: One junction end does not reproduce the germline sequence, and a read error may be involved. This chain links TRBV29-1 with TRBJ2-2; D gene ambiguous. Looked up from germline, CDR1 is SQVTM and CDR2 is ANQGSEA. The CDR3 sequence is 11 residues long. CDR3 amino acids: CSVEVTDKKAF. CDR3 bases: TGCAGCGTTGAAGTTACAGACAAAAAGGCTTTT.

The gene calls are TRBV20-1 and TRBJ1-2; possibly TRBD1 for D (5 bases). The V and J ends lost 6 bases and 8 bases respectively, with 13 bases between them. The CDR3 is 11 residues long. CDR1 and CDR2 from the germline V gene are DFQATT and SNEGSKA (reference sequence). This chain's CDR3 is CSARDGKGYTF. DNA of the CDR3: TGCAGTGCCCGGGACGGGAAGGGCTACACCTTC.

The chain joins TRBV6-5 to TRBJ1-5, with a weak D call TRBD1 (6 bases). V lost 2 bases, J lost 4 bases, and 18 bases lay in between. Per the germline V gene, CDR1 is MNHEY and CDR2 is SVGAGI. The CDR3 consists of 17 residues. The CDR3 DNA sequence: TGTGCCAGCAGTTACCAACAGGGTCCAAAGCCTAATCAGCCCCAGCATTTT. Its translation is CASSYQQGPKPNQPQHF.

V is TRBV15 and J is TRBJ2-1, with no clear D. The length of the CDR3 is 13 residues. The germline CDR1 and CDR2 sequences are LNHNV and YYDKDF (reference sequence). V was clipped by 5 bases and J by 6 bases, with 11 bases between them. The CDR3 region has the DNA TGTGCCACCAGCTATGAGGAACCCAATGAGCAGTTCTTC. Its translation is CATSYEEPNEQFF.